The entry below describes one T cell receptor beta chain. This specimen comes from a study of blood T cell repertoires in COVID-19. About the research overall: T cells, B-cell-depleted T cells, or PBMCs provided the cDNA or gDNA that served as material.

Original analysis: Reference gene primer amplification in the assay estimated nucleated cell counts. TCRdb's table, derived via immunoSEQ multiplex PCR, lists solely in-frame clones and lacks some. V and J calls plus clone size are reproduced from that table; the DNA served to infer D and trimming. The sample carries about 45,000 clones, 83% recorded once. Germline CDR1 and CDR2: MDHEN and SYDVKM. V lost 5 bases to trimming and J lost 0 bases; unmatched junction nucleotides: 7. The length of the CDR3 is 16 residues. The receptor was derived from a man older than 75 in a cohort sampled during active COVID-19. The sample comprised peripheral blood. The gene calls are TRBV28 and TRBJ1-3; 7 bases match TRBD1. CDR3 sequence: CASSGRQGPSGNTIYF. As DNA, the CDR3 is TGTGCCAGCAGTGGTCGACAGGGTCCCTCTGGAAACACCATATATTTT.